The 25 T cell receptor beta chains reported below all come from one sample, sequenced in a study of T cells in Graves' hyperthyroidism and ophthalmopathy. Researchers amplified the TCR beta CDR3 regions from RNA transcripts. HTBI primers were used for first-round RT-PCR of the TCR CDR3. MiXCR, run by TCRdb on the multiplex PCR reads, gives a single entry per CDR3 protein. The sample holds around 350,000 distinct CDR3 sequences, about 13% seen once. What was sequenced was blood. Receptors were obtained from a woman between 18 and 30 years old with Graves' hyperthyroidism.

This rearrangement joins TRBV19 to TRBJ2-5; 10 bases match TRBD2. V was pared by 3 bases and J by 4 bases, with 11 bases of the junction left unmatched. The CDR3 extends over 17 amino acids. Looked up from germline, CDR1 is LNHDA and CDR2 is SQIVND (reference sequence). The CDR3 nucleotides read TGTGCCAGTAGTATCGGTCTAGCGGGAGCGTGGCGAGAGACCCAGTACTTC. This codes for CASSIGLAGAWRETQYF.

This clonotype was counted ten times or more. V is TRBV18 and J is TRBJ2-3; TRBD1 might be the D (5 bases). The CDR3 runs to 15 residues. From germline, CDR1 is KGHSH and CDR2 LQKENI. Trimming stripped 2 bases from V and 5 bases from J, with 14 bases between. CDR3 residues: CASSPNQGGGDTQYF. CDR3 sequence (DNA): TGTGCCAGCTCACCAAACCAGGGCGGTGGAGATACGCAGTATTTT.

V usage is TRBV19 and J usage is TRBJ2-6; 8 bases are shared with TRBD2. With V trimmed by 3 bases and J by 3 bases, 1 base remained unmatched. The CDR3 spans 15 residues. Germline assignment: CDR1 LNHDA and CDR2 SQIVND (reference sequence). This CDR3 is CASSIGRVGANVLTF. CDR3 DNA sequence: TGTGCCAGTAGTATCGGGAGGGTTGGGGCCAACGTCCTGACTTTC. Full variable domain (remainder filled in from reference TRBV19 and TRBJ2-6): DGGITQSPKYLFRKEGQNVTLSCEQNLNHDAMYWYRQDPGQGLRLIYYSQIVNDFQKGDIAEGYSVSREKKESFPLTVTSAQKNPTAFYLCASSIGRVGANVLTFGAGSRLTVL.

This clonotype has more than one count but fewer than ten. This chain joins TRBV19 and TRBJ1-5; a possible D gene is TRBD1 (5 bases). CDR1 is LNHDA, CDR2 SQIVND, per germline (reference sequence). The CDR3 length is 13 residues. The germline V and J ends were trimmed by 6 bases and 3 bases, with 9 bases remaining between them. The chain's CDR3 is CASRPGTNQPQHF. The CDR3 DNA follows: TGTGCCAGTAGGCCAGGGACCAATCAGCCCCAGCATTTT.

The J gene is TRBJ1-1, the V gene TRBV4-1; no reliable D call. The germline gives CDR1 MGHRA, CDR2 YSYEKL. Trimming took 2 bases from V and 1 from J, leaving 11 bases between them. The length of the CDR3 is 15 residues. CDR3 residues: CASSQPSRSNTEAFF. The CDR3, as DNA: TGCGCCAGCAGCCAACCCTCTCGATCGAACACTGAAGCTTTCTTT.

Concerning this clonotype: Compared with germline, one end of the junction differs, possibly owing to a read error. DNA for the CDR3: TGCGTCAGCAGCTTGGAGGGCGGGACTGAAGCTTTCTTT. Protein sequence: CVSSLEGGTEAFF. The V call is TRBV5-1, the J call TRBJ1-1; D remains unclear. The CDR3 runs to 13 residues. Germline-derived CDR1 and CDR2 are SGHRS and YFSETQ.

There are many counts of this clonotype. The chain joins TRBV20-1 to TRBJ1-6, with 7 bases lining up with TRBD1. Germline CDR1 is DFQATT and CDR2 is SNEGSKA (reference sequence). There are 15 residues in the CDR3. Germline trimming cut 0 bases from V and 5 bases from J; bases unmatched to any gene: 4. The CDR3 loop is CSAREADRNNSPLHF. CDR3 DNA sequence: TGCAGTGCTAGAGAGGCGGACAGGAATAATTCACCCCTCCACTTT.

This clonotype has just a few counts. This chain joins TRBV5-1 and TRBJ2-2, with TRBD1 matching over 11 bases. CDR1 is SGHRS, CDR2 YFSETQ, per germline. There are 18 residues in the CDR3. J was trimmed by 3 bases and V by 1 base; bases with no gene match: 8. CDR3 amino acids: CASSLSGQGGPYTGELFF. CDR3 nucleotides: TGCGCCAGCAGCTTGTCGGGACAGGGGGGGCCTTACACCGGGGAGCTGTTTTTT.

This clonotype was recorded at least ten times. The V call is TRBV6-1, the J call TRBJ1-3, with D unclear. Trimming cost V 3 bases and J 0 bases, with 15 bases left between them. From germline, CDR1 is MNHNS and CDR2 SASEGT. The CDR3 runs to 17 residues. DNA of the CDR3: TGTGCCAGCAGTGACGCGGCCCTCTCTACCTCTGGAAACACCATATATTTT. Protein product: CASSDAALSTSGNTIYF.

This clonotype was found many times. The genes are TRBV7-2 and TRBJ2-5; 9 bases line up with TRBD1. CDR1 and CDR2 (germline): SGHTA, FQGNSA. The CDR3 is 16 amino acids. The ends lost 1 base at V and 2 bases at J; junction bases unmatched: 5. The DNA for the CDR3 is TGTGCCAGCAGCTTAGGGACAGGGGCAAGTCAAGAGACCCAGTACTTC. This gives the protein CASSLGTGASQETQYF.

This clonotype was seen repeatedly, ten times or more. This sequence joins TRBV7-8 and TRBJ2-1, with 7 bases that match TRBD1. The CDR3 is 15 residues long. From germline, CDR1 is SGHVS and CDR2 FQNEAQ. Unmatched junction bases numbered 8, after V lost 4 bases and J lost 5 bases. The DNA for the CDR3 is TGTGCCAGCAGCTCCCCCGGAAGGGGGCACAATGAGCAGTTCTTC. Protein sequence: CASSSPGRGHNEQFF.

This clonotype was seen repeatedly, ten times or more. The chain joins TRBV28 to TRBJ2-7, with D perhaps matching TRBD1 (6 bases). Looked up from germline, CDR1 is MDHEN and CDR2 is SYDVKM. V lost 7 bases to trimming and J lost 1 base, with 14 bases between them. The CDR3 consists of 14 residues. The CDR3: CASTRTGNSYEQYF. The CDR3, as DNA: TGTGCCAGCACCCGAACAGGGAATTCCTACGAGCAGTACTTC.

This clonotype was seen at least ten times. The rearrangement uses TRBV28 and TRBJ2-1; TRBD1 matches 7 bases. Germline V gene sequence: CDR1 MDHEN, CDR2 SYDVKM. The CDR3 has 16 amino acids. V shed 5 bases, J shed 4 bases, and the junction held 11 bases outside the gene matches. In DNA, the CDR3 is TGTGCCAGCAGTCCATTTACGGGACAGCCGTACAATGAGCAGTTCTTC. Protein: CASSPFTGQPYNEQFF.

In this sample, this clonotype turned up a few times. The CDR3 DNA sequence: TGTGCCTGGAGTGGAACGGGGGCAGATACGCAGTATTTT. Translated, it gives CAWSGTGADTQYF. The chain recombines TRBV30 with TRBJ2-3; TRBD2 is a possible D gene (6 bases). This CDR3 region has 13 residues. CDR1 and CDR2 (germline): GTSNPN, SVGIG (reference sequence). With 1 base removed from V and 4 bases from J, the gap between germline ends came to 9 bases.

This clonotype has a count of ten or more. The chain has TRBV2 and TRBJ1-1, with TRBD1 matching 10 bases. J was trimmed by 5 bases and V by 8 bases; bases with no gene match: 8. Per germline, CDR1 SNHLY and CDR2 FYNNEI. This CDR3 region has 14 residues. DNA of the CDR3: TGTGCCAGCGGGGCGGACAGGGGGGGAACTGAAGCTTTCTTT. Protein: CASGADRGGTEAFF. Using reference TRBV2 and TRBJ1-1 for the parts outside the CDR3, the full variable domain is EPEVTQTPSHQVTQMGQEVILRCVPISNHLYFYWYRQILGQKVEFLVSFYNNEISEKSEIFDDQFSVERPDGSNFTLKIRSTKLEDSAMYFCASGADRGGTEAFFGQGTRLTVV.

This clonotype was seen repeatedly, ten times or more. The J gene is TRBJ1-2, the V gene TRBV6-1; 7 bases map to TRBD1. V dropped 6 bases and J dropped 4; count of bases not matched to a gene: 17. Germline lookup yields CDR1 MNHNS and CDR2 SASEGT. The length of the CDR3 is 17 residues. The CDR3 is CASRSEGAPLLGYGYTF. The CDR3 coding sequence is TGTGCCAGCAGGAGCGAGGGGGCGCCCCTGTTGGGCTATGGCTACACCTTC.

The chain recombines TRBV7-2 with TRBJ2-3; 10 bases align to TRBD1. Trimming cost V 2 bases and J 3 bases; bases outside gene matches: 8. The V gene's germline CDR1 is SGHTA and CDR2 FQGNSA. CDR3 length equals 17 residues. This CDR3 is CASSLSGTGVRTDTQYF. The CDR3 coding sequence is TGTGCCAGCAGCTTATCCGGGACAGGGGTTCGTACAGATACGCAGTATTTT.

The gene calls are TRBV5-1 and TRBJ2-5; 13 bases align to TRBD2. V shed 4 bases, J shed 5 bases, and the junction held 8 bases outside the gene matches. CDR3 length equals 16 residues. Germline V lookup: CDR1 SGHRS, CDR2 YFSETQ. The CDR3 DNA is TGCGCCAGCAGCCCACTAGCGGGAGGGCCGAGTGAGACCCAGTACTTC. This encodes CASSPLAGGPSETQYF.

This clonotype came up a few times. This chain joins TRBV15 and TRBJ2-7, with D unresolved. CDR1 LNHNV and CDR2 YYDKDF come from the germline V gene (reference sequence). V dropped 0 bases and J dropped 1 base, with 7 bases sitting between them. This CDR3 has 14 residues. The CDR3 coding sequence is TGTGCCACCAGCAGAGAGGTTCTTTCCTACGAGCAGTACTTC. The encoded protein is CATSREVLSYEQYF.

For this clonotype: The conserved phenylalanine or tryptophan normally closing the CDR3 is absent here, so this likely arose from a read error. The chain combines TRBV20-1 with TRBJ1-6, with D perhaps TRBD1 (5 bases). CDR1 is DFQATT and CDR2 is SNEGSKA in the germline V gene (reference sequence). Deletions cut 5 bases from V and 6 bases from J, with 17 bases between. The CDR3 covers 15 residues. The CDR3 protein is CSAPLVGGPNSPLHC. The DNA for the CDR3 is TGCAGTGCTCCACTCGTCGGGGGTCCTAATTCACCCCTCCACTGT.

With respect to this clonotype: This may be a read error, as it is one base from a much larger clone. The chain recombines TRBV3-1 with TRBJ1-1; 7 nucleotides agree with TRBD1. Per germline, CDR1 LGHDT and CDR2 YNNKEL (reference sequence). J was trimmed by 10 bases and V by 2 bases; bases with no gene match: 1. The CDR3 contains 11 residues. In DNA, the CDR3 is TGTGCCAGCAGCCAACAGGGGGGAGCTTTCTTT. Residues: CASSQQGGAFF.

J is TRBJ2-3 and V is TRBV10-3, with 8 bases fitting TRBD1. The CDR3 runs to 18 residues. Germline CDR1 and CDR2: ENHRY and SYGVKD. The junction had 13 bases not matched to a gene; V was cut back by 5 bases and J by 0 bases. CDR3: CAISRKTTGGSSTDTQYF. Here the CDR3 DNA reads TGTGCCATCAGTAGGAAAACTACAGGGGGGTCTAGCACAGATACGCAGTATTTT.

This clonotype was counted ten times or more. V usage is TRBV18 and J usage is TRBJ1-1; no reliable D call. CDR3 length equals 13 residues. Trimming took 1 base from V and 3 from J, leaving 6 bases between them. Germline lookup yields CDR1 KGHSH and CDR2 LQKENI. The CDR3 is CASSPLEDTEAFF. CDR3 DNA sequence: TGTGCCAGCTCACCACTAGAGGACACTGAAGCTTTCTTT.

This clonotype came up many times. This sequence joins TRBV7-9 and TRBJ2-2; D is undetermined. CDR3 length: 10 amino acids. V shed 5 bases and J shed 5 bases, with 0 bases lying between them. Germline lookup yields CDR1 SEHNR and CDR2 FQNEAQ (reference sequence). The CDR3 protein is CASSTGELFF. As DNA, the CDR3 is TGTGCCAGCAGCACCGGGGAGCTGTTTTTT.

This clonotype was seen a single time. The V call is TRBV7-8, the J call TRBJ1-2; D not resolved. This CDR3 spans 13 amino acids. The V end was cut by 3 bases, the J end by 1 base, with 6 bases between. Germline lookup yields CDR1 SGHVS and CDR2 FQNEAQ. The CDR3 protein is CASSFRDNYGYTF. The CDR3 coding sequence is TGTGCCAGCAGCTTTCGGGATAACTATGGCTACACCTTC.